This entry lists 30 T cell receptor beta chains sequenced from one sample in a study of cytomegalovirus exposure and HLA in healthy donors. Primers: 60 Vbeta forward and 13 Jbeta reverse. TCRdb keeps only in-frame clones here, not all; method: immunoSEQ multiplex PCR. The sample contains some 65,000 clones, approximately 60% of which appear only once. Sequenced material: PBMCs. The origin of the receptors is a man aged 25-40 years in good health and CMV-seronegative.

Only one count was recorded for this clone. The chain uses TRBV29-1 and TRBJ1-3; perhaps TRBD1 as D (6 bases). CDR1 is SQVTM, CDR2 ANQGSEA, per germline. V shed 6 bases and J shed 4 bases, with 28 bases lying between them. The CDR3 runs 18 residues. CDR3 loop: CSVGATANNHLPGNTIYF. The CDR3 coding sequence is TGCAGCGTGGGGGCTACAGCGAACAATCACCTCCCGGGAAACACCATATATTTT.

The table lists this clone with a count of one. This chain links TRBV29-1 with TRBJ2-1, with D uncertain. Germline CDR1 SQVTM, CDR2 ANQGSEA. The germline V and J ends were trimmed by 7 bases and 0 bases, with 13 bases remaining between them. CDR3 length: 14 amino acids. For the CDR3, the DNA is TGCAGCGCCTCTCGAGTTGGCTCCTACAATGAGCAGTTCTTC. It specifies CSASRVGSYNEQFF.

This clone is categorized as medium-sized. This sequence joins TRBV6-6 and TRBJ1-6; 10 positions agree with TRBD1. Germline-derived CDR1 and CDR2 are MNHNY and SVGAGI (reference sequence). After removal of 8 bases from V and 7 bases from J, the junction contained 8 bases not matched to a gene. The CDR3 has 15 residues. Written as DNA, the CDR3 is TGTGCCAGCTGTTCCGGGACAGGGGTAAATTCACCCCTCCACTTT. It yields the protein CASCSGTGVNSPLHF.

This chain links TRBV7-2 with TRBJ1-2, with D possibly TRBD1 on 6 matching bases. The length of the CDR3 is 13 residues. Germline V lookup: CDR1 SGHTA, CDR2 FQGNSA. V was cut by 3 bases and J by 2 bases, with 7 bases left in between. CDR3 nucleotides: TGTGCCAGCAGCTTGCAGGGGAACTATGGCTACACCTTC. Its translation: CASSLQGNYGYTF.

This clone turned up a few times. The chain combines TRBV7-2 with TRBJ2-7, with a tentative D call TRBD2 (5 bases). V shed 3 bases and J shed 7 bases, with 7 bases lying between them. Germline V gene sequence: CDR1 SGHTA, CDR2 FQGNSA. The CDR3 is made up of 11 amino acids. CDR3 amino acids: CASSFGKEQYF. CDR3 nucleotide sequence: TGTGCCAGCAGCTTCGGGAAGGAGCAGTACTTC.

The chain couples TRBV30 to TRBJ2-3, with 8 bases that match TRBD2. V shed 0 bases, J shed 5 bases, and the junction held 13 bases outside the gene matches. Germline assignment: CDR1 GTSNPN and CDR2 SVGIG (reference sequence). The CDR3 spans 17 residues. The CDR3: CAWSVGSAGGEEDTQYF. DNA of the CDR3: TGTGCCTGGAGTGTGGGGTCGGCGGGGGGCGAGGAAGATACGCAGTATTTT.

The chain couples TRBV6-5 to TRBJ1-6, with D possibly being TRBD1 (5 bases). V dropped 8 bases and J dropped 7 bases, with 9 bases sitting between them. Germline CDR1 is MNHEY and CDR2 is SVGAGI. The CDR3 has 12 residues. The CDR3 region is CASHQGNSPLHF. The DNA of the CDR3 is TGTGCCAGCCATCAGGGAAATTCACCCCTCCACTTT.

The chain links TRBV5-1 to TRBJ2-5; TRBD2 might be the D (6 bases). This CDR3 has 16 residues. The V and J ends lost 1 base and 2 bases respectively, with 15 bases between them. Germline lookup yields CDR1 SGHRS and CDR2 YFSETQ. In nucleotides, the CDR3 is TGCGCCAGCAGCTTGCGTACGGGGGAGGTACAAGAGACCCAGTACTTC. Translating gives CASSLRTGEVQETQYF.

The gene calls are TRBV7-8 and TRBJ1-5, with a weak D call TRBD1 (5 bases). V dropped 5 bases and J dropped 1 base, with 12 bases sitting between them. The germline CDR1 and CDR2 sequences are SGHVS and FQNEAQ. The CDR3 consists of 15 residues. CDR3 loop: CASSTGGGSNQPQHF. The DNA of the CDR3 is TGTGCCAGCAGCACTGGGGGGGGGAGCAATCAGCCCCAGCATTTT.

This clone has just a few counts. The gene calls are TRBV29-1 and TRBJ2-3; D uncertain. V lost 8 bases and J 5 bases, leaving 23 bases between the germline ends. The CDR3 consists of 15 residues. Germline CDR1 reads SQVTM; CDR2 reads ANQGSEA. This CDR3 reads CSNERSPEELDTQYF. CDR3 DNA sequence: TGCAGCAACGAGAGGAGTCCAGAGGAGCTAGATACGCAGTATTTT.

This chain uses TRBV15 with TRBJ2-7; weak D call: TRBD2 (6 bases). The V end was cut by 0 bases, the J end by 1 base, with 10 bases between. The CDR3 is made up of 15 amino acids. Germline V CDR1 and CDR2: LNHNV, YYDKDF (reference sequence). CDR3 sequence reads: CATSREEGRSYEQYF. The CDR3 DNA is TGTGCCACCAGCAGAGAGGAAGGGAGGTCCTACGAGCAGTACTTC.

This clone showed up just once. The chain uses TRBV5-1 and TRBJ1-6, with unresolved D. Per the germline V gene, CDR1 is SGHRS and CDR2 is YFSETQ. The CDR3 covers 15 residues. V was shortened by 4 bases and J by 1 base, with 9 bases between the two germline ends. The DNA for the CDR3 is TGCGCCAGCAGCCCGGAGGGATCCTATAATTCACCCCTCCACTTT. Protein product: CASSPEGSYNSPLHF. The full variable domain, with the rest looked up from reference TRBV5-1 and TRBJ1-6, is KAGVTQTPRYLIKTRGQQVTLSCSPISGHRSVSWYQQTPGQGLQFLFEYFSETQRNKGNFPGRFSGRQFSNSRSEMNVSTLELGDSALYLCASSPEGSYNSPLHFGNGTRLTVT.

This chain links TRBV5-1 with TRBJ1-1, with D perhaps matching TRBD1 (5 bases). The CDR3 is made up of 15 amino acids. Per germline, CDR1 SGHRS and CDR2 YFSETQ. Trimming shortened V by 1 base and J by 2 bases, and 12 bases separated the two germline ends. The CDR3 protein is CASSLQVGANTEAFF. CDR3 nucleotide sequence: TGCGCCAGCAGCTTGCAAGTTGGGGCAAACACTGAAGCTTTCTTT.

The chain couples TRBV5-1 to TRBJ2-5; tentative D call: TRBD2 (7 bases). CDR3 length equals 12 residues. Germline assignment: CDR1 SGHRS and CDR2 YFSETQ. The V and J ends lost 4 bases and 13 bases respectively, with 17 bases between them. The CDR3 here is CASSLEGGQAYF. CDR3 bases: TGCGCCAGCAGCCTCGAGGGGGGGCAGGCGTACTTC.

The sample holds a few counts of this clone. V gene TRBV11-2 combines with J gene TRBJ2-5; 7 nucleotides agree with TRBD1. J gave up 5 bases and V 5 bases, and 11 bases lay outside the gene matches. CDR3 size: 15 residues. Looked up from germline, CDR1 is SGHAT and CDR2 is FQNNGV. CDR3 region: CASSPNRGKGETQYF. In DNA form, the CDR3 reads TGTGCCAGCAGCCCAAACAGGGGAAAGGGCGAGACCCAGTACTTC.

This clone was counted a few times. The CDR3 DNA follows: TGTGCCATCAGTGAGTCGGCGGTCTCCTACAATGAGCAGTTCTTC. It yields the protein CAISESAVSYNEQFF. The chain has TRBV10-3 and TRBJ2-1; D uncertain. The CDR3 has 15 residues. V was shortened by 0 bases and J by 0 bases, with 6 bases between the two germline ends. The V gene's germline CDR1 is ENHRY and CDR2 SYGVKD.

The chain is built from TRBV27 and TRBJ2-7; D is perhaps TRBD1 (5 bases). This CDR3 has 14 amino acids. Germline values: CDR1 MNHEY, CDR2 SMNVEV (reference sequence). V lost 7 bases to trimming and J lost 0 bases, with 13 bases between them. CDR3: CASKDSKISYEQYF. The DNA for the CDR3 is TGTGCCAGCAAAGACAGCAAGATCTCCTACGAGCAGTACTTC.

The CDR3 spells CASSPHAFPTGTEAFF. The CDR3 DNA reads TGTGCCAGCAGCCCACATGCCTTCCCAACAGGGACTGAAGCTTTCTTT. The chain recombines TRBV7-2 with TRBJ1-1, with a possible D match to TRBD1 (6 bases). The ends were cut back, 5 bases at V and 5 bases at J, with 21 bases in the middle. There are 16 residues in the CDR3. Germline V lookup: CDR1 SGHTA, CDR2 FQGNSA.

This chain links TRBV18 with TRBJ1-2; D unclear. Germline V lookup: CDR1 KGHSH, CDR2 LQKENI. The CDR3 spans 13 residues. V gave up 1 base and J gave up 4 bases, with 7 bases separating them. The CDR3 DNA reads TGTGCCAGCTCACCACGGGAGACCTATGGCTACACCTTC. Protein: CASSPRETYGYTF.

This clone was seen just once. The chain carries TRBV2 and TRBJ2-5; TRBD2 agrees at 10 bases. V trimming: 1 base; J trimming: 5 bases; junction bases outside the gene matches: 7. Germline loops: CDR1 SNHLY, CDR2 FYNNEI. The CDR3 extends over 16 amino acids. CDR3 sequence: CASSEERGGRGETQYF. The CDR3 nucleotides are TGTGCCAGCAGTGAAGAGCGGGGGGGCCGGGGTGAGACCCAGTACTTC.

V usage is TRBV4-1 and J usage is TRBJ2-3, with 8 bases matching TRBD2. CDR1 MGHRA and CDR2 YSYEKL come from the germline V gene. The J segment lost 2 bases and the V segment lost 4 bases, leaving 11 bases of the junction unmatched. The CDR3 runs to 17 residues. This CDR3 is CASSPQTAGGYTDTQYF. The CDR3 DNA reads TGCGCCAGCAGCCCACAAACGGCGGGGGGATACACAGATACGCAGTATTTT.

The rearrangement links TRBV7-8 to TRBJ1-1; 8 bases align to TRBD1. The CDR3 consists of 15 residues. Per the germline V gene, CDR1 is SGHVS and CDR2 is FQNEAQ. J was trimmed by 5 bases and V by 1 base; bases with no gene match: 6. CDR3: CASSLGAGGGTEAFF. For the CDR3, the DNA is TGTGCCAGCAGCTTAGGGGCAGGGGGCGGTACTGAAGCTTTCTTT.

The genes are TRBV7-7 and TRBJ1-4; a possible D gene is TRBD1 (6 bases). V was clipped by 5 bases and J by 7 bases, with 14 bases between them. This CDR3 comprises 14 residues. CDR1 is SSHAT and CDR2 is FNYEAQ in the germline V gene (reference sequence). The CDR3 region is CASSGGGASEKLFF. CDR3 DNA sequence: TGTGCCAGCAGCGGAGGGGGGGCTTCTGAAAAACTGTTTTTT.

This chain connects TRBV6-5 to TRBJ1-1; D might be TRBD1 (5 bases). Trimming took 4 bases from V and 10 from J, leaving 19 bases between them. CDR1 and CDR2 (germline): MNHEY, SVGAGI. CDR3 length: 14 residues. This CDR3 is CASSSQGGWGAAFF. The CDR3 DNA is TGTGCCAGCAGTTCCCAGGGAGGATGGGGAGCAGCTTTCTTT.

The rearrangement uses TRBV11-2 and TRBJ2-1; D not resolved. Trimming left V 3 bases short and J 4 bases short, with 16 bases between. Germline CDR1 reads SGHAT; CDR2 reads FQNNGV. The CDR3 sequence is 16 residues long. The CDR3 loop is CASSFGYGRQYNEQFF. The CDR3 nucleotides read TGTGCCAGCAGCTTCGGCTACGGCCGACAATACAATGAGCAGTTCTTC. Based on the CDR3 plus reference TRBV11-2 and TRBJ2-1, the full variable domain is EAGVAQSPRYKIIEKRQSVAFWCNPISGHATLYWYQQILGQGPKLLIQFQNNGVVDDSQLPKDRFSAERLKGVDSTLKIQPAKLEDSAVYLCASSFGYGRQYNEQFFGPGTRLTVL.

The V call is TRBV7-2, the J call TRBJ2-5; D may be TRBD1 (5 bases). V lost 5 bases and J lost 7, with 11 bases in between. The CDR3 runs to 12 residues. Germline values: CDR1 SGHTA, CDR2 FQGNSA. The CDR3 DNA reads TGTGCCAGCAGCGGGGCCTTAGGGACCCAGTACTTC. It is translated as CASSGALGTQYF.

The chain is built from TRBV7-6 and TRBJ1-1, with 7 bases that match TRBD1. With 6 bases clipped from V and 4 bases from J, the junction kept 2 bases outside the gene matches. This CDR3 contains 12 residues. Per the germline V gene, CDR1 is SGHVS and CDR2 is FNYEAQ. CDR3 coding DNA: TGTGCCAGCAGTGGGGACAGCACTGAAGCTTTCTTT. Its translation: CASSGDSTEAFF.

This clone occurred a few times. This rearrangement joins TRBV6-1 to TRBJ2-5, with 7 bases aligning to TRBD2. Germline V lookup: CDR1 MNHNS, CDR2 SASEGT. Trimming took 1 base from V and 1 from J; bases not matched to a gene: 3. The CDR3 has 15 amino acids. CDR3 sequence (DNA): TGTGCCAGCAGTGAAGGGGTAGCGGGCCAAGAGACCCAGTACTTC. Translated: CASSEGVAGQETQYF.

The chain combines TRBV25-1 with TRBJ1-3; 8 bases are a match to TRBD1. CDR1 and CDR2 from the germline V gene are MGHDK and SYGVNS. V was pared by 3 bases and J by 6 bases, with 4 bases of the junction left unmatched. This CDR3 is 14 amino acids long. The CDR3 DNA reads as TGTGCCAGCAGTGACAGGGGGCTAGAAAACACCATATATTTT. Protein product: CASSDRGLENTIYF.

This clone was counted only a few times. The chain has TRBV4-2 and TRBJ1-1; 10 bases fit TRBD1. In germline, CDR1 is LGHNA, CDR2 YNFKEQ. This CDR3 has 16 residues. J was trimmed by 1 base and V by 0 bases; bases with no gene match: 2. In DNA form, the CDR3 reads TGTGCCAGCAGCCAAGAAAGGACAGGGGGGAACACTGAAGCTTTCTTT. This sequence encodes CASSQERTGGNTEAFF.